This TCR beta chain emerged from a study of CD8 T cells in Susac syndrome. Study overall: Clinical remission applied to under 10 sequenced Susac syndrome patients, and five or six had active disease.

Random hexamers were used to reverse transcribe the RNA input (about 0.5 to 1 ug). Coverage of TCR beta CDR3 amplification by immunoSEQ multiplex PCR extended to 54 Vbeta and 13 Jbeta. TCRdb re-analysed the immunoSEQ multiplex PCR reads in MiXCR, keeping a single row per CDR3 protein. The sample contains approximately 150,000 distinct CDR3 sequences, approximately 94% of which appear only once. The CDR3 contains 11 residues. V gave up 3 bases and J gave up 3 bases, with 2 bases separating them. The germline V gene has CDR1 SGHDN and CDR2 FVKESK. High-throughput TCR beta sequencing covered peripheral CD8+ and CD4+ T cells. TEMRA cells underwent FACS enrichment and CD8+ and CD4+ T cells underwent negative isolation.

V gene TRBV14 combines with J gene TRBJ1-1, with D hard to call. The sequence derives from a human donor with Susac syndrome. The sample comprised CD4+ T cells from PBMCs. The CDR3 DNA reads TGTGCCAGCAGCCAGGACACTGAAGCTTTCTTT. It translates to CASSQDTEAFF.